This record looks at one T cell receptor (beta chain) sequence and its context. What it binds is not known. This specimen comes from a study of T cell repertoires in cytomegalovirus infection. The overall study: The study used recently identified HLA-C-restricted and well-studied HLA-B-restricted CMV epitopes. Public TCR beta signatures provided an indication of both CMV infection and a matching HLA type.

CDR3 size: 14 residues. Germline CDR1 reads MNHEY; CDR2 reads SVGAGI. With 0 bases removed from V and 3 bases from J, the gap between germline ends came to 8 bases. Study results and caveats: Clonotypes of TCR beta that were HLA-C-restricted and CMV-specific dominated the ex vivo response.

TCRdb re-called the reads through MiXCR, storing one row per CDR3 protein. This table holds about 150,000 distinct CDR3 sequences, over 25% found once. This TCR came from a human donor in good health (CMV status not recorded). Some clones in this sample may be carry-over from other donors' samples. This chain joins TRBV6-5 and TRBJ2-5; D is undetermined. Sequenced material: CD8+ T cells from cultured PBMCs, taken from culture after CMV antigen stimulation. CDR3 amino acids: CASSYSIGEETQYF. The CDR3 nucleotides are TGTGCCAGCAGTTACTCGATTGGGGAAGAGACCCAGTACTTC.